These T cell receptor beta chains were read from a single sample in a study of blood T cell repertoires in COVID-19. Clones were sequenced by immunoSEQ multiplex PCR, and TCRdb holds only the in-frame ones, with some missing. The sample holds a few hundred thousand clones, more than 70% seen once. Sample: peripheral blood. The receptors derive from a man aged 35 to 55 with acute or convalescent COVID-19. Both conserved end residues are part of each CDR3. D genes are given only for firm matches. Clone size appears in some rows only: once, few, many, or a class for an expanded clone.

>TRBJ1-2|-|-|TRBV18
CASSPREVYGYTF
TGTGCCAGCTCACCCAGGGAAGTGTACGGCTACACCTTC
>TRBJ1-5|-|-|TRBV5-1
CASSLSGESNQPQHF
TGCGCCAGCAGCTTGTCGGGGGAGAGCAATCAGCCCCAGCATTTT
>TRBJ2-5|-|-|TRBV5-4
CASSWARQPQETQYF
TGTGCCAGCAGCTGGGCGAGACAGCCCCAAGAGACCCAGTACTTC
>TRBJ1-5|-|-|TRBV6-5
CASSYAGLSNQPQHF
TGTGCCAGCAGTTACGCGGGACTTAGCAATCAGCCCCAGCATTTT
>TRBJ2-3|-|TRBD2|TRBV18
CASSPSGVSTDTQYF
TGTGCCAGCTCCCCTAGCGGCGTTAGCACAGATACGCAGTATTTT
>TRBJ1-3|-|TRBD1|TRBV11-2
CASSSPGGRSGNTIYF
TGTGCCAGCAGCTCTCCAGGGGGCCGCTCTGGAAACACCATATATTTT
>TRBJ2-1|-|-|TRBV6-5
CASSAVGGAYNEQFF
TGTGCCAGCAGCGCCGTGGGGGGGGCTTACAATGAGCAGTTCTTC
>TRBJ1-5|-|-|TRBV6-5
CASSYSRDQPQHF
TGTGCCAGCAGTTACTCTCGGGATCAGCCCCAGCATTTT
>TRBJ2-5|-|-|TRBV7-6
CASSLRTGQETQYF
TGTGCCAGCAGCTTAAGAACAGGGCAAGAGACCCAGTACTTC
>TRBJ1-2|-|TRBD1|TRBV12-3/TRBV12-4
CASSLRRGLGYTF
TGTGCCAGCAGTTTAAGGAGGGGGCTAGGCTACACCTTC
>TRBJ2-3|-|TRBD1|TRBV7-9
CASSTRQGPQTDTQYF
TGTGCCAGCAGCACGCGACAGGGGCCCCAGACAGATACGCAGTATTTT
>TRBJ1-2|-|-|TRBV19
CASSIRGRGYTF
TGTGCCAGTAGTATAAGAGGGCGCGGCTACACCTTC
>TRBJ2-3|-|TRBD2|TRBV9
CASSPWLTSGRNGQYF
TGTGCCAGCAGCCCTTGGTTAACTAGCGGGAGGAATGGGCAGTATTTT
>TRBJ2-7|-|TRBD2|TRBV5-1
CASSLVAGGSYEQYF
TGCGCCAGCAGCTTGGTAGCGGGAGGTTCCTACGAGCAGTACTTC
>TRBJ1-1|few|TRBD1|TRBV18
CASSPIRGQTEAFF
TGTGCCAGCTCACCCATAAGGGGGCAAACTGAAGCTTTCTTT
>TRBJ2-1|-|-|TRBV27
CASSLGRELYEQFF
TGTGCCAGCAGTTTAGGACGGGAACTATATGAGCAGTTCTTC
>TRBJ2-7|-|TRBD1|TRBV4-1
CASSLWTGGIYEQYF
TGCGCCAGCAGCTTGTGGACAGGGGGCATCTACGAGCAGTACTTC
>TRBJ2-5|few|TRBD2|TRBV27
CASSSTLAGGETQYF
TGTGCCAGCAGTTCTACACTAGCGGGGGGGGAGACCCAGTACTTC
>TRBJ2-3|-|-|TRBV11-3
CASSLIGDTQYF
TGTGCCAGCAGCTTGATCGGAGATACGCAGTATTTT
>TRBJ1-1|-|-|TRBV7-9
CASSTREGWSTEAFF
TGTGCCAGCAGCACCCGTGAGGGTTGGAGCACTGAAGCTTTCTTT
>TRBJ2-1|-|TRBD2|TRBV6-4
CASSHGTSGNNEQFF
TGTGCCAGCAGTCACGGGACTAGCGGGAACAATGAGCAGTTCTTC
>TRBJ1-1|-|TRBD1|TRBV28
CASSTLGQGNTEAFF
TGTGCCAGCAGTACACTAGGACAGGGGAACACTGAAGCTTTCTTT
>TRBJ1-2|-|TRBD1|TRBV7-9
CASSSPDRGYGYTF
TGTGCCAGCAGCTCCCCCGACAGGGGCTATGGCTACACCTTC
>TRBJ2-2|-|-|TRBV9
CASSTEGGELFF
TGTGCCAGCAGCACAGAAGGCGGGGAGCTGTTTTTT
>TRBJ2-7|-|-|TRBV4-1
CASSYYQGYEQYF
TGCGCCAGCAGCTATTACCAGGGCTACGAGCAGTACTTC
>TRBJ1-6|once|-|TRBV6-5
CASSYLAGALLPLHF
TGTGCCAGCAGTTACCTGGCAGGGGCCTTGTTACCCCTCCACTTT
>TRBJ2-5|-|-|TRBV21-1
CASSKGSRQETQYF
TGTGCCAGCAGCAAAGGGTCCAGACAAGAGACCCAGTACTTC
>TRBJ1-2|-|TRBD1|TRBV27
CASRSITGGPNYGYTF
TGTGCCAGCAGGTCAATCACAGGGGGACCTAACTATGGCTACACCTTC
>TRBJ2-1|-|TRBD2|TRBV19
CASSISNGRARNEQFF
TGTGCCAGTAGTATATCGAACGGGAGGGCCCGGAATGAGCAGTTCTTC